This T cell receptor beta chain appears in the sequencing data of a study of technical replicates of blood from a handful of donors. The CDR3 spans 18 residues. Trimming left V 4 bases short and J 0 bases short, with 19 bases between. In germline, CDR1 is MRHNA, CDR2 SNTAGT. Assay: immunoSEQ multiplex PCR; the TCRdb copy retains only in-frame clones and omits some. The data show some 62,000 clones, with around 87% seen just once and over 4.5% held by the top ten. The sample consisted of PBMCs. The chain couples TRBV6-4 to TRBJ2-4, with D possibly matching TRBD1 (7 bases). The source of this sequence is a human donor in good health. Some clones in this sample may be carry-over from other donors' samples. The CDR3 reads CASSAGRGQGGAKNIQYF. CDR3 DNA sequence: TGTGCCAGCAGTGCGGGTCGGGGCCAGGGGGGAGCCAAAAACATTCAGTACTTC.